The entry below describes one TCR beta chain. Its antigen is not yet known. No base-level quality is on record; no much larger clone is a single base apart. Looking up the germline V gene yields CDR1 SGHRS and CDR2 YFSETQ. The CDR3 goes from the cysteine to the phenylalanine over 13 residues. Kept here is only the CDR3 DNA, which spans 39 bases and is read in frame from base 1. V ends up 5 bases short and J 6 bases short, with an unmatched junction base count of 6. The immunoSEQ Assay, a bias-controlled multiplex PCR, was used to amplify TCRbeta CDR3 regions from genomic DNA. On the study's bioinformatics: Nucleated cell counts per sample were estimated from amplification of reference gene primers within the assay. Sequence reads were collapsed and filtered to measure the absolute abundance of every unique TCRbeta CDR3 rearrangement. For each sample, productive Simpson clonality was calculated as the square root of Simpson's diversity index across productive rearrangements. The table comes from immuneACCESS by way of TCRdb, which keeps in-frame sequences with V and J called. Part of the clones is missing from these tables; in studies checked, under half for an unresolved V gene and the rest for unknown reasons. The V and J calls and clone size were taken over from that table, and D and trimming were inferred from the DNA. The sample table lists about 250,000 clones, approximately 89% of them with a count of one. The ten largest clones take up around 1.5% of the sample.

This record belongs to a study of blood T cell repertoires in COVID-19 (dated by TCRdb to the early 2020s). Some background on the complete study: The collaborator samples originated in the United States, Italy and Spain and spanned the acute and convalescent phases of COVID-19. The prospective study material was composed of cDNA or gDNA derived from T cells, B-cell-depleted T cells, or PBMCs. The dataset comprised deeply sampled blood TCRbeta repertoires from subjects exposed to, actively infected with, or recovered from COVID-19. A freely available public database, intended as a resource for researchers studying the immune response to SARS-CoV-2, is where the repertoires were released. The samples were drawn from two sources: the first 160 participants of the ongoing ImmuneRACE study, and 1,000 to 1,500 subjects contributed by 6 global collaborators. Sample metadata almost always included a de-identified subject ID, COVID-19 status, age in years and sex. HLA class I and class II types, where available, came from metadata supplied by the sample provider rather than from assay-based typing. What the research found in general, with its limitations: The quantity of clinical and demographic metadata differed by source and by participant and was supplied without curation.

A second Seattle source provided samples from volunteer blood donors who had recovered from COVID-19. Each collaborating institution followed its own protocols to collect whole blood in K2EDTA tubes. Collaborator samples were shipped for TCRbeta analysis as frozen whole blood, isolated PBMCs, or DNA extracted from either sample type. The sample was peripheral blood. The chain was built from TRBV5-1 and TRBJ1-2; the central 8 bases match TRBD1. The sequence derives from a woman in her sixties who had recovered from COVID-19. The CDR3 region reads CASRYTTGDGYTF. In nucleotide form, the sequence is TGCGCCAGCAGGTATACGACAGGGGATGGCTACACCTTC. With the rest looked up from the reference TRBV5-1 and TRBJ1-2 genes rather than sequenced, the full variable domain is KAGVTQTPRYLIKTRGQQVTLSCSPISGHRSVSWYQQTPGQGLQFLFEYFSETQRNKGNFPGRFSGRQFSNSRSEMNVSTLELGDSALYLCASRYTTGDGYTFGSGTRLTVV.